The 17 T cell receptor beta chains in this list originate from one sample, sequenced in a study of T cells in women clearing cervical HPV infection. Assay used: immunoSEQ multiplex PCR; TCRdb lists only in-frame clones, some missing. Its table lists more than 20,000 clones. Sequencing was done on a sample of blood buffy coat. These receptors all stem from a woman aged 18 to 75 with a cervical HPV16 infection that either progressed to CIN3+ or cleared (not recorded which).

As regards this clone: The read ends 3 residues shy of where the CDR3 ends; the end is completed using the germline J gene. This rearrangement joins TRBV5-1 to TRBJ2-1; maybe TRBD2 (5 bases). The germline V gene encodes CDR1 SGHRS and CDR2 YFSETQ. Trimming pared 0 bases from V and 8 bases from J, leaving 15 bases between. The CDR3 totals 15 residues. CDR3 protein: CASSLGRVVGDEQFF. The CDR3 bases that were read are TGCGCCAGCAGCTTGGGGCGGGTTGTCGGCGATGAG.

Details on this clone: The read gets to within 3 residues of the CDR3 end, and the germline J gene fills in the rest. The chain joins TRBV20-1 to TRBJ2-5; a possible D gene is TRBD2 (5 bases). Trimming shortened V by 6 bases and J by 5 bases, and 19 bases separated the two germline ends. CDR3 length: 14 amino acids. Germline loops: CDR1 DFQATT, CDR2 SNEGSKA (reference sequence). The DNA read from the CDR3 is TGCAGTGCCCCGGACTCCAGTGGTGGGGAGACC. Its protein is CSAPDSSGGET. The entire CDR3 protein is CSAPDSSGGETQYF.

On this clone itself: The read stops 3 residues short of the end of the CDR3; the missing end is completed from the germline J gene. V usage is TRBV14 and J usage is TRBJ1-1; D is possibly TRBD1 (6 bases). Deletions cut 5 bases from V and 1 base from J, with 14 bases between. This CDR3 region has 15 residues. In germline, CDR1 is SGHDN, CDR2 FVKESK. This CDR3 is CASSRVGGANTEAFF. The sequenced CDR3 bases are TGTGCCAGCAGCAGAGTAGGGGGGGCGAACACTGAA.

The CDR3 here is CASSSYDRSTGELFF. Incomplete CDR3 DNA: TGTGCCAGCAGCTCCTACGACAGGAGCACCGGGGAG. The rearrangement joins TRBV5-4 to TRBJ2-2; D possibly corresponds to TRBD1 (6 bases). The CDR3 end falls 3 residues outside the read, so it is completed with the germline J gene. CDR3 length: 15 residues. From germline, CDR1 is SGHNT and CDR2 YYREEE (reference sequence). The V and J ends lost 3 bases and 4 bases respectively, with 13 bases between them.

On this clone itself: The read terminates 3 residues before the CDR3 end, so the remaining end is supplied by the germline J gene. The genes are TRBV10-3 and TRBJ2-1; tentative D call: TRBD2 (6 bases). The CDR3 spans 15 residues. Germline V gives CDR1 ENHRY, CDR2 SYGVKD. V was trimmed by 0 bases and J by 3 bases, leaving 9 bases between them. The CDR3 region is CAISESVADYNEQFF. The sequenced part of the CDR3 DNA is TGTGCCATCAGTGAGTCAGTAGCGGACTACAATGAG.

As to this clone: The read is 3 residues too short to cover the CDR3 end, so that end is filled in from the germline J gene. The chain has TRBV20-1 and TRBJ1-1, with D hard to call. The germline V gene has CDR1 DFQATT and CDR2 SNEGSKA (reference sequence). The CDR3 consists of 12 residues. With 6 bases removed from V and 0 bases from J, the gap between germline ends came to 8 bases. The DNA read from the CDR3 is TGCAGTGCAACCAAGGTGAACACTGAA. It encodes CSATKVNTE. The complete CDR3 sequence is CSATKVNTEAFF.

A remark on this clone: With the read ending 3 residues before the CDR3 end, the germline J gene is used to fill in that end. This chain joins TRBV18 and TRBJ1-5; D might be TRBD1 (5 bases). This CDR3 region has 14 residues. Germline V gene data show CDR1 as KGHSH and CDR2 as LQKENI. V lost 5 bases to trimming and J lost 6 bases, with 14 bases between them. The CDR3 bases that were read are TGTGCCAGCTCAACAGGATCCTCTGCTCAGCCC. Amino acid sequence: CASSTGSSAQP. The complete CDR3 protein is CASSTGSSAQPQHF.

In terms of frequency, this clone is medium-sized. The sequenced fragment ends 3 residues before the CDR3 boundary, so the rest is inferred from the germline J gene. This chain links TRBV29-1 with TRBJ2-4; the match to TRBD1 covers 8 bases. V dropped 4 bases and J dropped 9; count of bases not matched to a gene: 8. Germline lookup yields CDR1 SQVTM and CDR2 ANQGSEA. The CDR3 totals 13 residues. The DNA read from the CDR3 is TGCAGCGTTGTTGTACAGGGGGGAGGCATT. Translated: CSVVVQGGGI. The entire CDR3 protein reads CSVVVQGGGIQYF.

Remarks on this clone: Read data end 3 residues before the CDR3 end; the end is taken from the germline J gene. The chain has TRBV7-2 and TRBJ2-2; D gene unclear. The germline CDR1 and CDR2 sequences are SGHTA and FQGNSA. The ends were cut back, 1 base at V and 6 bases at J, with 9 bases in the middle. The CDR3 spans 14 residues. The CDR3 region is CASSLVAQPGELFF. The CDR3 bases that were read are TGTGCCAGCAGCTTAGTAGCCCAGCCCGGGGAG.

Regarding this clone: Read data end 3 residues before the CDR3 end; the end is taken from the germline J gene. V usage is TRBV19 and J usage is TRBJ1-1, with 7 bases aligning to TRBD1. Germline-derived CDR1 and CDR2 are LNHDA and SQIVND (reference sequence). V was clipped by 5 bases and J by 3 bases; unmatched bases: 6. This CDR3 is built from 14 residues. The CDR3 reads CASSPRGEDTEAFF. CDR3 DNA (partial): TGTGCCAGTAGTCCCAGGGGGGAGGACACTGAA.

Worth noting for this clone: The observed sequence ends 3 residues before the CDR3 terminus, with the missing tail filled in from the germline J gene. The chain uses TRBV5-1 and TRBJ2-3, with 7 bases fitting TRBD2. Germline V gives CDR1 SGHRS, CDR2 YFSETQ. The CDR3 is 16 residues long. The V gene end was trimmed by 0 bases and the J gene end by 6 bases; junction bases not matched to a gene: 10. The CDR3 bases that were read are TGCGCCAGCAGCTTGGCCGGGGGGAGGAGGGTTGATACG. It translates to CASSLAGGRRVDT. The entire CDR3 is CASSLAGGRRVDTQYF.

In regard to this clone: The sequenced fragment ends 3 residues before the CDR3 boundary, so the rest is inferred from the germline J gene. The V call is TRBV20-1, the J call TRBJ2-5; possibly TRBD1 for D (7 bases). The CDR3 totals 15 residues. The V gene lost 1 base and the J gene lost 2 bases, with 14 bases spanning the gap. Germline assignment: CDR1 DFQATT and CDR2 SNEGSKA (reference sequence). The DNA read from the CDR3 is TGCAGTGCTAGAGGGCAGGGGGGAATACAAGAGACC. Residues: CSARGQGGIQET. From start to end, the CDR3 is CSARGQGGIQETQYF.

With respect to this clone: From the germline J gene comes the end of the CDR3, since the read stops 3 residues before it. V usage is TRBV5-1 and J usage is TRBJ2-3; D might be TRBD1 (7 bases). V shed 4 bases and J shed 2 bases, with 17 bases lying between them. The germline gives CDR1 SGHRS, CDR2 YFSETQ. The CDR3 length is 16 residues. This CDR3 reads CASSTNRGGDTDTQYF. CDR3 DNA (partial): TGCGCCAGCAGCACCAACAGGGGAGGCGACACAGATACG.

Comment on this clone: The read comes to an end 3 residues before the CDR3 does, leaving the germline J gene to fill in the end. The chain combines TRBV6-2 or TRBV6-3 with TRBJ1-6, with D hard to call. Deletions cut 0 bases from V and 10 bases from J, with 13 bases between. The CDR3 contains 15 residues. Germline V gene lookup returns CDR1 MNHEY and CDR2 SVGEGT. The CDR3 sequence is CASSYSRSIRSPLHF. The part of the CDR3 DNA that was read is TGTGCCAGCAGTTACTCCCGATCGATCAGGTCACCC.

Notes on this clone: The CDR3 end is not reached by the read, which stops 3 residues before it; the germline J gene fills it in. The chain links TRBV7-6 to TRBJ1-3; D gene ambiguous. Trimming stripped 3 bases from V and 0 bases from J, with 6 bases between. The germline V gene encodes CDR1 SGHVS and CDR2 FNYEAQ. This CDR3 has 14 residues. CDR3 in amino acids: CASSLSNSGNTIYF. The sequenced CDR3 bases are TGTGCCAGCAGCTTGTCAAACTCTGGAAACACC.

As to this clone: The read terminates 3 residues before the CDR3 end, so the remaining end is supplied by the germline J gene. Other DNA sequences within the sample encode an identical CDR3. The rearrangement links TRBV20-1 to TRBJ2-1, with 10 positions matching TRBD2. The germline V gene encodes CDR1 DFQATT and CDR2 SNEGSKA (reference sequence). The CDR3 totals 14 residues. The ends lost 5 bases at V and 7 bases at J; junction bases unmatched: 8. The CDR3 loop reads CSAPGLAGENEQFF. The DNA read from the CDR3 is TGCAGTGCTCCCGGTCTAGCGGGAGAAAATGAG.

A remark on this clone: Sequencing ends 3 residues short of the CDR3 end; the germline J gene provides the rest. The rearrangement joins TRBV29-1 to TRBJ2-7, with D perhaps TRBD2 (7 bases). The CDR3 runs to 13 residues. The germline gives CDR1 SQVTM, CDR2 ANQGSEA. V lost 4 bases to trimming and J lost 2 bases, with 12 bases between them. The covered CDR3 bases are TGCAGCGTTGGGGGGGGCCCTACCTACGAG. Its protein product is CSVGGGPTYE. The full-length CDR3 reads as CSVGGGPTYEQYF.